These 4 T cell receptor beta chains came from one sample sequenced in a study of regulatory and conventional T cells in RAG deficiency (dated by TCRdb to about 2017). Library preparation was by the immunoSEQ multiplex PCR assay. This immuneACCESS table, as held by TCRdb, lists in-frame sequences with V and J called but not all clones. Of the missing ones, under half trace to an unresolved V gene in checked studies; the others have no known cause. A total of fewer than 35,000 clones appear in this sample, around nine tenths of them only once. 12% to 15% of the sample goes to the ten largest clones. These same records also appear under a second study, on regulatory T cells. Taken from the second paper: The multiplex PCR relied on 52 forward TRBV primers and 13 reverse TRBJ primers, and amplification bias was corrected through assay-based and computational methods.

The specimen was CD8+ T cells sorted from blood. These receptors all stem from a human donor in good health.

V gene TRBV20-1 combines with J gene TRBJ2-7; D not certain. V was shortened by 5 bases and J by 6 bases, with 11 bases between the two germline ends. Germline values: CDR1 DFQATT, CDR2 SNEGSKA (reference sequence). This CDR3 has 11 residues. DNA for the CDR3: TGCAGTGCTTTATGGGGTCCCGAGCAGTACTTC. It is translated as CSALWGPEQYF.

V is TRBV5-5 and J is TRBJ2-7; the D call may be TRBD1 or TRBD2 (5 bases each). The V gene lost 4 bases and the J gene lost 3 bases, with 20 bases spanning the gap. The V gene's germline CDR1 is SGHKS and CDR2 YYEKEE (reference sequence). CDR3 length equals 16 residues. CDR3 region: CASSSIPGPSIYEQYF. The CDR3 nucleotides read TGTGCCAGCAGCAGCATACCGGGACCGTCTATCTACGAGCAGTACTTC.

V usage is TRBV5-1 and J usage is TRBJ1-6, with D tentatively TRBD1 (5 bases). Trimming pared 0 bases from V and 7 bases from J, leaving 8 bases between. CDR3 size: 14 residues. Germline V lookup: CDR1 SGHRS, CDR2 YFSETQ. The CDR3 loop reads CASSLGSGNSPLHF. The CDR3 region has the DNA TGCGCCAGCAGCTTGGGCTCAGGGAATTCACCCCTCCACTTT.

The chain joins TRBV5-1 to TRBJ1-1; D call uncertain. In germline, CDR1 is SGHRS, CDR2 YFSETQ. Trimming removed 3 bases from V and 6 bases from J, with 15 bases in between. The CDR3 spans 14 residues. CDR3 in DNA: TGCGCCAGCAGCTCCCGTCGGGTAAGGGCTGAAGCTTTCTTT. Its translation: CASSSRRVRAEAFF.